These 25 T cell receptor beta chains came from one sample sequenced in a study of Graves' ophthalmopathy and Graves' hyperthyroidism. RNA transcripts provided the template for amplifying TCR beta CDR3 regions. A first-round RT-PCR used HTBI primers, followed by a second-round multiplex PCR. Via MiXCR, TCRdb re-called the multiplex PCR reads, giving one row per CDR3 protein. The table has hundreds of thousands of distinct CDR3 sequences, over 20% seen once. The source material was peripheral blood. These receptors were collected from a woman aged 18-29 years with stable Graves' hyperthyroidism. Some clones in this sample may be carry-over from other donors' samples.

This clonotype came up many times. The CDR3 nucleotides are TGTGCCAGCAGGCCACATCCCGGACAGGGGAATGACTATGGCTACACCTTC. This encodes CASRPHPGQGNDYGYTF. V is TRBV28 and J is TRBJ1-2; TRBD1 aligns across 9 bases. CDR1 is MDHEN, CDR2 SYDVKM, per germline. V dropped 6 bases and J dropped 3; count of bases not matched to a gene: 14. The CDR3 runs to 17 residues.

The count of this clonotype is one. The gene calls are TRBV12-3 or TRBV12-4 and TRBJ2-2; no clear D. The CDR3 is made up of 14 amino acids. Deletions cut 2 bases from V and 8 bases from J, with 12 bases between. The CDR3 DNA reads TGTGCCAGCAGTTTAACCACCCGTCTGGGGGAGCTGTTTTTT. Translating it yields CASSLTTRLGELFF.

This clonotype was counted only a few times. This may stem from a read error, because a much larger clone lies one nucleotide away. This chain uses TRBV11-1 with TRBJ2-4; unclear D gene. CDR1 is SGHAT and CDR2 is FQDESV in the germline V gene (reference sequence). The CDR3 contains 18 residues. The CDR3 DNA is TGTGCCAGCAGTCACTGGAGTGTGGGTGCTAAAGCCAAAAACATTAAGTACTTC. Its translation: CASSHWSVGAKAKNIKYF.

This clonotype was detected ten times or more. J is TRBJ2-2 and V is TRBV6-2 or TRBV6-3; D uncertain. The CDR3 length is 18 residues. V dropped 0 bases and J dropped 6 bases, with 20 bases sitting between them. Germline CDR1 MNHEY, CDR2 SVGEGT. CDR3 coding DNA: TGTGCCAGCAGTTACTCGGGCAGGTCATCAATTTTCGCCGGGGAGCTGTTTTTT. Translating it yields CASSYSGRSSIFAGELFF.

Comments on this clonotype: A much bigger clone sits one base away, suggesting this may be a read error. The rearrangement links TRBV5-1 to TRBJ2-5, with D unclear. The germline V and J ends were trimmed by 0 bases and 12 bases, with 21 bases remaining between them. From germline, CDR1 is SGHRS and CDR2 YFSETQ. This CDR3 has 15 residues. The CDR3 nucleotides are TGCGCCAGCAGCTTGGGGGCAACCTCGTCTATCGATAAGTACTTC. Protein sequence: CASSLGATSSIDKYF. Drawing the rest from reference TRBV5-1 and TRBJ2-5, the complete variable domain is KAGVTQTPRYLIKTRGQQVTLSCSPISGHRSVSWYQQTPGQGLQFLFEYFSETQRNKGNFPGRFSGRQFSNSRSEMNVSTLELGDSALYLCASSLGATSSIDKYFGPGTRLLVL.

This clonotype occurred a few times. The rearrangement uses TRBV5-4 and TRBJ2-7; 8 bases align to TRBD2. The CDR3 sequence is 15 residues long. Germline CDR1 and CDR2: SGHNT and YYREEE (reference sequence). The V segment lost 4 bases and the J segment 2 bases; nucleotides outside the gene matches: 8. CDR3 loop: CASSNSGKKTYEQYF. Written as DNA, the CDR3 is TGTGCCAGCAGCAATAGCGGGAAAAAGACCTACGAGCAGTACTTC.

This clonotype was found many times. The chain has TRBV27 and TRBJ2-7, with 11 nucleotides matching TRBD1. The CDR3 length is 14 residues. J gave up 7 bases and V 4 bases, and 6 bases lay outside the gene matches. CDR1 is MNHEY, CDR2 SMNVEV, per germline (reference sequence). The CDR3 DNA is TGTGCCAGCAGTTCCCCGGGACAGGGGGGTGAGCAGTACTTC. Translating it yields CASSSPGQGGEQYF.

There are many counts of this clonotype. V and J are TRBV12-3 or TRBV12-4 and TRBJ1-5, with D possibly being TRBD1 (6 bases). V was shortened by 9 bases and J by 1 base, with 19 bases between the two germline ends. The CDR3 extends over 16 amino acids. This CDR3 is CASSRGRGISNQPQHF. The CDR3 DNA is TGTGCCAGTTCCCGGGGGCGGGGGATAAGCAATCAGCCCCAGCATTTT.

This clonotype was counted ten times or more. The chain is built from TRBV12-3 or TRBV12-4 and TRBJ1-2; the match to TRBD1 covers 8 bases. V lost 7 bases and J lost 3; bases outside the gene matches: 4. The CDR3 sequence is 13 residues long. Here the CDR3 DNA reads TGTGCCAGCAAGGCAGGGGGCGACTATGGCTACACCTTC. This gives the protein CASKAGGDYGYTF.

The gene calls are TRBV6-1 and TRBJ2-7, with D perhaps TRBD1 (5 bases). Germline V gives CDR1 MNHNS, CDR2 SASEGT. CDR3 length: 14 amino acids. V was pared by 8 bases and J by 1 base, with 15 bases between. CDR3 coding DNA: TGTGCCAGCTCCCTAAGAGCAGGGTCCTACGAGCAGTACTTC. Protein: CASSLRAGSYEQYF.

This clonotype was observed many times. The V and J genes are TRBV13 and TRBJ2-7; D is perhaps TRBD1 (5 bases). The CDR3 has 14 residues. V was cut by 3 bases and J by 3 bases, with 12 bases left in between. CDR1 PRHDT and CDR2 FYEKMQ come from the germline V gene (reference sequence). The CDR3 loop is CASSFSRQFYEQYF. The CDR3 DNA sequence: TGTGCCAGCAGCTTTTCGAGACAGTTCTACGAGCAGTACTTC.

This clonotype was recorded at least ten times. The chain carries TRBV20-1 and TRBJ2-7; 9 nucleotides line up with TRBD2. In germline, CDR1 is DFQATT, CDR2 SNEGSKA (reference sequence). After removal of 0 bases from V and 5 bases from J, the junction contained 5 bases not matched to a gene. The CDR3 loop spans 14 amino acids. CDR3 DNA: TGCAGTGCTAGAGATTGGCTAGCGGGGCACGAGCAGTACTTC. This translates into CSARDWLAGHEQYF.

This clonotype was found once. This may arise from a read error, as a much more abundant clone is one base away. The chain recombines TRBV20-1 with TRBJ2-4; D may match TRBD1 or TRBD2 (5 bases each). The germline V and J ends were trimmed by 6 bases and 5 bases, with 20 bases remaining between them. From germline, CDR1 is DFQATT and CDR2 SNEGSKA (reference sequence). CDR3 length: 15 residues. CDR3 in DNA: TGCAGTGCAGGGGCCATGGACGGGGCCGAAAACATTCAGTACTTC. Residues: CSAGAMDGAENIQYF.

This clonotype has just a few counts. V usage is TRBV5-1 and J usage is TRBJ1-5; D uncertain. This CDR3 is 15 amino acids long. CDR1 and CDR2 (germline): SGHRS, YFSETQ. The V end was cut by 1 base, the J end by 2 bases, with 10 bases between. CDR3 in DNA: TGCGCCAGCAGCTTGTCGGGCGCCGGCAATCAGCCCCAGCATTTT. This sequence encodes CASSLSGAGNQPQHF. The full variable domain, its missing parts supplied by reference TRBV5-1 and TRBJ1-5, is KAGVTQTPRYLIKTRGQQVTLSCSPISGHRSVSWYQQTPGQGLQFLFEYFSETQRNKGNFPGRFSGRQFSNSRSEMNVSTLELGDSALYLCASSLSGAGNQPQHFGDGTRLSIL.

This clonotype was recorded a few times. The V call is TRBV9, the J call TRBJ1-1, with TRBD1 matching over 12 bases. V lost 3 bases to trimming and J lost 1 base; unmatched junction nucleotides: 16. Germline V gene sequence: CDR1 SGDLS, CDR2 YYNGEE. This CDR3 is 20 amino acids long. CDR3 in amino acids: CASSASRTGTGGDWNTEAFF. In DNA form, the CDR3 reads TGTGCCAGCAGCGCATCACGAACCGGGACAGGGGGCGACTGGAACACTGAAGCTTTCTTT.

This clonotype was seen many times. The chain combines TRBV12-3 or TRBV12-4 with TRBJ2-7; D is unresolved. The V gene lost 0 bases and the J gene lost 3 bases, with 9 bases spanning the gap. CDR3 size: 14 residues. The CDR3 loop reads CASSLAGPVYEQYF. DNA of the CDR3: TGTGCCAGCAGTTTAGCCGGTCCGGTCTACGAGCAGTACTTC.

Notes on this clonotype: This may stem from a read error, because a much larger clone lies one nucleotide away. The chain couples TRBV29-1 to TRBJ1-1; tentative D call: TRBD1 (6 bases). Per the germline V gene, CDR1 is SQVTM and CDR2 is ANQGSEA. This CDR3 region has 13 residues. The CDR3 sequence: CSVRRDRNTGAFF. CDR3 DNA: TGCAGCGTCCGCCGAGACAGGAACACTGGAGCTTTCTTT. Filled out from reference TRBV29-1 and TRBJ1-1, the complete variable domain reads SAVISQKPSRDICQRGTSLTIQCQVDSQVTMMFWYRQQPGQSLTLIATANQGSEATYESGFVIDKFPISRPNLTFSTLTVSNMSPEDSSIYLCSVRRDRNTGAFFGQGTRLTVV.

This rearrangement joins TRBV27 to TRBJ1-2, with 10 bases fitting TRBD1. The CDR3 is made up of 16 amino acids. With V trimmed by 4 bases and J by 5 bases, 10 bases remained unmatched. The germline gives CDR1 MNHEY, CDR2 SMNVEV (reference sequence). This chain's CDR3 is CASSYLVTGGIYGYTF. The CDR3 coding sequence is TGTGCCAGCAGTTACCTAGTGACAGGGGGCATTTATGGCTACACCTTC.

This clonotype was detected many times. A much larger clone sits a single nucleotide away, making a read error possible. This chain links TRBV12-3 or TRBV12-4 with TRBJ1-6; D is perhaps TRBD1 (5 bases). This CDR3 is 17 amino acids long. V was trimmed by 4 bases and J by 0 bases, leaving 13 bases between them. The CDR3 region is CASSYRGTSSYNSPLHF. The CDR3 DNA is TGTGCCAGCAGTTACCGGGGGACGAGCTCCTATAATTCACCCCTCCACTTT.

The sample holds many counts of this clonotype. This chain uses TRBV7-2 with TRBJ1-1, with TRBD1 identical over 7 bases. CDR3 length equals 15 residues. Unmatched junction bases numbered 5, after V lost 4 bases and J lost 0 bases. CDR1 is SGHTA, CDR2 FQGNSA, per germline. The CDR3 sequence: CASSYRGTLNTEAFF. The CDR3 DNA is TGTGCCAGCAGCTACAGGGGTACTCTGAACACTGAAGCTTTCTTT.

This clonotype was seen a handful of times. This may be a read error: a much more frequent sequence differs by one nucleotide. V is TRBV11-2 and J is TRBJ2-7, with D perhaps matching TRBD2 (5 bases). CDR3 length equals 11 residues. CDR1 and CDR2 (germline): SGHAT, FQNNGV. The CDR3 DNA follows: TGTTCCAGCAGCGACTACGACGAGCAGTACTTC. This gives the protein CSSSDYDEQYF.

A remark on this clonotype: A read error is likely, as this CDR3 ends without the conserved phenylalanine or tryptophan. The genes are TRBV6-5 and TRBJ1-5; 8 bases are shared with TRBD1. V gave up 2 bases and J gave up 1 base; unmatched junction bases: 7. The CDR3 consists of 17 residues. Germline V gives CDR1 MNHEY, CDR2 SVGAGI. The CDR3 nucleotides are TGTGCCAGCAGTTACCCCGACAGGGGCCTAAGCAATCAGCCCCAGCATTTG. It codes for CASSYPDRGLSNQPQHL.

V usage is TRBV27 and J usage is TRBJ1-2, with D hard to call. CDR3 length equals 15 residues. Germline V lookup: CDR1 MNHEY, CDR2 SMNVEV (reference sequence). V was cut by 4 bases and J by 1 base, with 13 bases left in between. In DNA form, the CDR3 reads TGTGCCAGCAGTTCTTTCCTGGACGGTAACTATGGCTACACCTTC. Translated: CASSSFLDGNYGYTF.

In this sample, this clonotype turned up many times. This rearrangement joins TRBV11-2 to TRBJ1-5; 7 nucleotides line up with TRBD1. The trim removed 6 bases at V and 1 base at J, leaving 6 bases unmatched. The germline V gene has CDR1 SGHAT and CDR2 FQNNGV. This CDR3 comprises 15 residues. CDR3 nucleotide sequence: TGTGCCAGCAGTCTAGACAGGGTGAGCAATCAGCCCCAGCATTTT. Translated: CASSLDRVSNQPQHF.

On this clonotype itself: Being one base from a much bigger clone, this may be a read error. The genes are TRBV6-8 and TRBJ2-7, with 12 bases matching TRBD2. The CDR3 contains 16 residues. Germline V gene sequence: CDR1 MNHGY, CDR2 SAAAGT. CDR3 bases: TGCGCCAGCAGTTACCAGACTAGCGGGAGTATGGGAGAGCAGTGCTTC. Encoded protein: CASSYQTSGSMGEQCF.